The entry below gives a single TCR beta chain sequence along with its context. Its antigen is currently unknown. Measured with immunoSEQ multiplex PCR; TCRdb has only the in-frame clones, and not every one. The sample has fewer than 2.5 million clones; under 95% are singletons. The V and J ends lost 1 base and 4 bases respectively, with 21 bases between them. CDR1 and CDR2 (germline): SGHDT, YYEEEE. The CDR3 runs 17 residues. The data were obtained in a study of shared clonotypes between healthy human individuals. Findings and caveats of the study: Clonotypes that were shared across a handful of donors made up around 5% of naive CD4 clonotypes.

The chain is built from TRBV5-6 and TRBJ2-7; tentatively, D is TRBD1 (6 bases). What was sequenced was naive CD4+ T cells from PBMCs. Regarding subset: CD45RA+ positively selected. The TCR was taken from a man younger than 30 in good health. Some clones in this sample may be carry-over from other donors' samples. The CDR3 DNA sequence: TGTGCCAGCAGCTTGAACATTGGGGGCACCTTTTTGTACGAGCAGTACTTC. Protein sequence: CASSLNIGGTFLYEQYF.